This entry lists 15 T cell receptor beta chains sequenced from one sample in a study of blood T cells in healthy people across ages. With a J-beta primer mix and a sample-barcoded 5' primer, a second PCR ran 7 to 11 cycles. TCRdb recomputed calls from the 5' RACE reads with MiXCR, one row per CDR3 protein. Of about a million distinct CDR3 sequences in the sample, 45% to 60% were seen once. What was sequenced was blood. The receptors come from a woman aged 55-70 years in good health.

The gene calls are TRBV6-2 or TRBV6-3 and TRBJ2-5; 7 positions match TRBD2. The DNA end is more similar to TRBJ2-7, so the J call may be wrong. The CDR3 runs 13 residues. Germline CDR1 is MNHEY and CDR2 is SVGEGT. CDR3 loop: CASNHGLVLEQYF. CDR3 in DNA: TGTGCCAGCAACCACGGACTAGTGCTCGAGCAGTACTTC.

This chain connects TRBV5-1 to TRBJ1-6, with D perhaps TRBD1 (5 bases). This CDR3 has 16 amino acids. Trimming took 6 bases from V and 9 from J, leaving 22 bases between them. Looked up from germline, CDR1 is SGHRS and CDR2 is YFSETQ. CDR3 in DNA: TGCGCCAGCACCAGGGAGGGTCAGGGCCCCGCTTCACCCCTCCACTTT. Amino acid sequence: CASTREGQGPASPLHF. Full variable domain (remainder filled in from reference TRBV5-1 and TRBJ1-6): KAGVTQTPRYLIKTRGQQVTLSCSPISGHRSVSWYQQTPGQGLQFLFEYFSETQRNKGNFPGRFSGRQFSNSRSEMNVSTLELGDSALYLCASTREGQGPASPLHFGNGTRLTVT.

As for this clonotype: The junction and the germline gene differ at one end; a read error may be behind it. The chain couples TRBV11-2 to TRBJ2-4, with unresolved D. The germline CDR1 and CDR2 sequences are SGHAT and FQNNGV. This CDR3 has 16 amino acids. The chain's CDR3 is CASSLVAGLAKNIRYF. The CDR3 DNA follows: TGTGCCAGCAGCTTAGTGGCAGGCTTAGCCAAAAACATTCGGTACTTC.

This sequence joins TRBV3-1 and TRBJ2-5; maybe TRBD2 (6 bases). The germline gives CDR1 LGHDT, CDR2 YNNKEL (reference sequence). The length of the CDR3 is 15 residues. The ends were cut back, 4 bases at V and 1 base at J, with 13 bases in the middle. The DNA of the CDR3 is TGTGCCAGCAGCCCCAACCTGGGAGGCCAAGAGACCCAGTACTTC. It is translated as CASSPNLGGQETQYF.

The sample holds a few counts of this clonotype. The chain couples TRBV7-2 to TRBJ2-7, with D tentatively TRBD1 (6 bases). Per the germline V gene, CDR1 is SGHTA and CDR2 is FQGNSA. V shed 6 bases and J shed 6 bases, with 18 bases lying between them. This CDR3 comprises 14 residues. The CDR3 loop is CASRPRGSFAEQYF. The CDR3 bases are TGTGCCAGCAGACCCAGGGGTTCGTTCGCCGAGCAGTACTTC.

Remarks on this clonotype: One end of the junction does not line up with germline, which may come from a read error. This chain uses TRBV7-9 with TRBJ1-6; possibly TRBD1 for D (5 bases). Germline CDR1 reads SEHNR; CDR2 reads FQNEAQ (reference sequence). The CDR3 is 15 residues long. CDR3: CASSPDWGLNLPLHF. The CDR3 region has the DNA TGTGCCAGCAGCCCGGACTGGGGACTGAATTTACCCCTCCACTTT.

The rearrangement links TRBV28 to TRBJ2-3; possibly TRBD2 for D (5 bases). From germline, CDR1 is MDHEN and CDR2 SYDVKM. The CDR3 consists of 12 residues. Trimming shortened V by 6 bases and J by 8 bases, and 12 bases separated the two germline ends. CDR3 in DNA: TGTGCCAGCAGACCTTCACTAGGTACGCAGTATTTT. It encodes CASRPSLGTQYF.

The V and J genes are TRBV28 and TRBJ2-7; 12 positions match TRBD2. V lost 6 bases to trimming and J lost 6 bases; unmatched junction nucleotides: 3. The CDR3 extends over 13 amino acids. The germline CDR1 and CDR2 sequences are MDHEN and SYDVKM. CDR3 coding DNA: TGTGCCAGCAGGACTAGCGGGAGAAGCGAGCAGTACTTC. Amino acids: CASRTSGRSEQYF.

The chain links TRBV6-6 to TRBJ1-6, with D possibly being TRBD1 (6 bases). CDR1 is MNHNY and CDR2 is SVGAGI in the germline V gene (reference sequence). V was trimmed by 0 bases and J by 6 bases, leaving 12 bases between them. This CDR3 comprises 16 residues. CDR3 bases: TGTGCCAGCAGTTACTCCGACAGGCCAATTAATTCACCCCTCCACTTT. This gives the protein CASSYSDRPINSPLHF.

In this sample, this clonotype turned up once. The chain employs TRBV18 and TRBJ2-1; 9 positions match TRBD2. J gave up 0 bases and V 1 base, and 7 bases lay outside the gene matches. Per the germline V gene, CDR1 is KGHSH and CDR2 is LQKENI. The CDR3 is 18 residues long. The CDR3 region is CASSPRKGSGSSYNEQFF. CDR3 in DNA: TGTGCCAGCTCACCACGAAAAGGTAGCGGGAGCTCCTACAATGAGCAGTTCTTC.

The V and J genes are TRBV7-2 and TRBJ2-5, with 7 bases lining up with TRBD2. This CDR3 has 15 amino acids. Germline loops: CDR1 SGHTA, CDR2 FQGNSA. J lost 5 bases, V lost 7 bases, and 13 bases had no gene match. The CDR3 DNA reads TGTGCCAGCACCGAGACCCGGAGCGGGACCGAGACCCAGTACTTC. It yields the protein CASTETRSGTETQYF.

CDR3 bases: TGTGCCAGCAGCTTATGGGGTCAGGAGCAAAACGAGCAGTACTTC. Translated, it gives CASSLWGQEQNEQYF. The J gene is TRBJ2-5, the V gene TRBV7-2; no firm D call. The J call may be faulty, since TRBJ2-7 better matches the DNA end. Per germline, CDR1 SGHTA and CDR2 FQGNSA. This CDR3 has 15 residues.

The chain carries TRBV7-8 and TRBJ2-5; perhaps TRBD1 as D (6 bases). Germline V gene sequence: CDR1 SGHVS, CDR2 FQNEAQ. The ends were cut back, 5 bases at V and 5 bases at J, with 15 bases in the middle. The CDR3 is made up of 14 amino acids. The chain's CDR3 is CASSPGHGIETQYF. As DNA, the CDR3 is TGTGCCAGCAGCCCGGGACACGGGATTGAGACCCAGTACTTC.

The chain is built from TRBV20-1 and TRBJ2-1, with 9 nucleotides matching TRBD2. Germline V gene lookup returns CDR1 DFQATT and CDR2 SNEGSKA (reference sequence). J gave up 2 bases and V 0 bases, and 5 bases lay outside the gene matches. The CDR3 runs 16 residues. CDR3 DNA sequence: TGCAGTGCTAGAGATCAGCGGGAGGTCGCCTACAATGAGCAGTTCTTC. Translated: CSARDQREVAYNEQFF.

The CDR3 is CASSSQPDNEQFF. CDR3 nucleotides: TGTGCCAGCAGTTCTCAGCCAGACAATGAGCAGTTCTTC. The rearrangement links TRBV6-2 or TRBV6-3 to TRBJ2-1; unclear D gene. CDR3 length equals 13 residues. V was cut by 4 bases and J by 5 bases, with 9 bases left in between. Germline V lookup: CDR1 MNHEY, CDR2 SVGEGT.